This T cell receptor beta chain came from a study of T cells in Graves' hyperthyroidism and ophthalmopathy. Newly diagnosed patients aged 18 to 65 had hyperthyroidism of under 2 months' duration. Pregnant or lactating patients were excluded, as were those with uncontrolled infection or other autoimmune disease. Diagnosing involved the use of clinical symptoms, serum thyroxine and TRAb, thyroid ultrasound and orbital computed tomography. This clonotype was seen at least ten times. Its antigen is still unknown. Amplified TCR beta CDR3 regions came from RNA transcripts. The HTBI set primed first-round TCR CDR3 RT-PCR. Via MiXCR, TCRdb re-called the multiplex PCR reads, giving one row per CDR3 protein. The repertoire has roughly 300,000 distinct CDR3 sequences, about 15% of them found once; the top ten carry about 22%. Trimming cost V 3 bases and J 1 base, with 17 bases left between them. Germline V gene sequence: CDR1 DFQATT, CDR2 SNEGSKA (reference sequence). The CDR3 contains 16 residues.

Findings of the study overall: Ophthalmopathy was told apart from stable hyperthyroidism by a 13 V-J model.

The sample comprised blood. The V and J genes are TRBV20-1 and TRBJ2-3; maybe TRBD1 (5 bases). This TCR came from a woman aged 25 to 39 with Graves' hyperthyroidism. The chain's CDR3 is CSASDGWGGGTDTQYF. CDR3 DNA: TGCAGTGCTAGCGATGGGTGGGGCGGTGGCACAGATACGCAGTATTTT.